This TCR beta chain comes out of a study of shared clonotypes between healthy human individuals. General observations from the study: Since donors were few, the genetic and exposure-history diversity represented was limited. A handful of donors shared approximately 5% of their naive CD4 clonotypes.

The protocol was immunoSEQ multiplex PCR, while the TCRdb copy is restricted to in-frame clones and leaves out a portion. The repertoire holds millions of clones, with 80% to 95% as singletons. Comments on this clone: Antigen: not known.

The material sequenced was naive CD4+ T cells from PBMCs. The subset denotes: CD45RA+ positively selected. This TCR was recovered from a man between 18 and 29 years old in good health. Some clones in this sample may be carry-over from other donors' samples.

This chain's CDR3 is CASSPSSPWEDTDTQYF. CDR3 coding DNA: TGTGCCAGCAGCCCATCTAGTCCGTGGGAAGACACAGATACGCAGTATTTT. The chain joins TRBV7-9 to TRBJ2-3; no firm D call. CDR1 is SEHNR and CDR2 is FQNEAQ in the germline V gene (reference sequence). This CDR3 region has 17 residues. V was trimmed by 5 bases and J by 2 bases, leaving 20 bases between them.